The present T cell receptor (beta chain) was sequenced within a study of blood T cell repertoires in COVID-19. Study context: The study drew acute and convalescent COVID-19 samples from the United States, Italy and Spain.

V was trimmed by 0 bases and J by 0 bases, leaving 5 bases between them. The CDR3 consists of 14 residues. Germline CDR1 reads MGHRA; CDR2 reads YSYEKL. Here immunoSEQ multiplex PCR was the method, and the copy in TCRdb shows in-frame clones only, minus some. The profile covers a few hundred thousand clones, with 88% appearing a single time and about 4% taken by the ten largest. The receptor comes from a man in his 60s who had recovered from COVID-19. Source material: peripheral blood. This chain connects TRBV4-1 to TRBJ1-1; D is unresolved. The CDR3 reads CASSQEEMNTEAFF. In DNA form, the CDR3 reads TGCGCCAGCAGCCAAGAGGAGATGAACACTGAAGCTTTCTTT.